The clone carrying this T cell receptor (beta chain) was found a few times. The target antigen is unknown. This sample is drawn from a study of identical twins. After removal of 10 bases from V and 5 bases from J, the junction contained 8 bases not matched to a gene. This CDR3 contains 13 residues. Per germline, CDR1 SNHLY and CDR2 FYNNEI. Healthy Caucasians provided all donations. Study observations and caveats: Cross-sectional statistical analysis, not tracking of the same donors, underpinned the conclusions.

It was template switching that added a universal primer site, and there were unique molecular identifiers on the cDNA. TCRdb fed the 5' RACE reads into MiXCR, producing one record per CDR3 protein. Counted here are 700,000 to 950,000 distinct CDR3 sequences, about 12% occurring once; the ten biggest clones make up roughly 1.6%. The same data also contributed to another study, on yellow fever vaccine responses in identical twins.

The sequenced sample was PBMCs. The receptor's source is a woman aged 18-30 years in good health. V is TRBV2 and J is TRBJ2-3; 8 bases map to TRBD2. The CDR3 DNA reads as TGTGCCACCCGGACTAGCCACCGAGATACGCAGTATTTT. It translates to CATRTSHRDTQYF.